The sequence of this T cell receptor beta chain was determined in a study of T cells after yellow fever vaccination. Whole-study context: Fractions of low cell number were prepared using SMART-Seq v4 Ultra Low Input. Study observations and caveats: Clonotype sharing between CD4 and CD8 compartments was small. Clones that expanded after primary vaccination mostly reappeared after the booster (approximately 96% CD4, 70% to 90% CD8).

Details on this clonotype: Its antigen is not identified.

Universal primer sites and UMIs were introduced during 5'RACE template-switching synthesis of TCR cDNA. TCRdb reprocessed the 5' RACE reads with MiXCR, giving one entry per CDR3 protein. The repertoire holds a few hundred thousand distinct CDR3 sequences, with roughly 8.4% as singletons. The length of the CDR3 is 12 residues. The germline V gene encodes CDR1 ENHRY and CDR2 SYGVKD. V lost 6 bases and J 3 bases, leaving 5 bases between the germline ends. V gene TRBV10-3 combines with J gene TRBJ2-2; D uncertain. The input for sequencing was PBMCs, taken about 49 days after the first yellow fever vaccination. The sequence was collected from a man between 18 and 29 years old who received the YFV17D yellow fever vaccine. Here the CDR3 reads CAIRDYTGELFF. In DNA, the CDR3 is TGTGCCATCAGAGACTACACCGGGGAGCTGTTTTTT.